This T cell receptor (beta chain) is drawn from a study of blood T cell repertoires in COVID-19. Study in general: Spain, Italy and the United States supplied samples that represented acute and convalescent COVID-19. From T cells, B-cell-depleted T cells, or PBMCs came the material, which was cDNA or gDNA.

Germline V lookup: CDR1 SGHTS, CDR2 YDEGEE. This CDR3 spans 13 amino acids. As originally analysed: The assay estimated nucleated cells by amplifying reference gene primers. The repertoire was sequenced with immunoSEQ multiplex PCR; TCRdb's copy has only in-frame clones and lacks some. The V and J calls and clone size were taken over from that table, and D and trimming were inferred from the DNA. The sample holds 250,000 to 350,000 clones, under 90% seen once. As regards this clone: An end of the junction differs from the germline gene, which may be a read error.

This chain joins TRBV5-8 and TRBJ1-5, with D possibly TRBD1 on 5 matching bases. This TCR came from a woman in her thirties or forties who had recovered from COVID-19. The sequenced sample consisted of peripheral blood. CDR3 loop: CASSLGGDQSQHF. The CDR3 DNA is TGTGCCAGCAGCTTGGGGGGGGATCAGTCCCAGCATTTT.